Each of the 28 T cell receptor beta chains below was sequenced from the same sample in a study of cytomegalovirus exposure and HLA in healthy donors. With 60 Vbeta and 13 Jbeta primers, the PCR was carried out. Method: immunoSEQ multiplex PCR; TCRdb's copy keeps in-frame clones and lacks some. The sample holds some 110,000 clones. The specimen was PBMCs. The receptors were gathered from a man aged 40-55 years in good health and CMV-seronegative.

The J gene is TRBJ2-1, the V gene TRBV11-2; possibly TRBD2 for D (5 bases). The CDR3 covers 16 residues. Trimming shortened V by 5 bases and J by 0 bases, and 14 bases separated the two germline ends. Germline V CDR1 and CDR2: SGHAT, FQNNGV. The CDR3 nucleotides are TGTGCCAGCAGCCTAGCTGTGCGTCTCTCCTACAATGAGCAGTTCTTC. Amino acid sequence: CASSLAVRLSYNEQFF.

The chain joins TRBV6-5 to TRBJ2-7, with D unresolved. The CDR3 has 15 amino acids. V lost 6 bases, J lost 2 bases, and 17 bases lay in between. CDR1 and CDR2 from the germline V gene are MNHEY and SVGAGI. The CDR3 DNA is TGTGCCAGCAGCCCAGGAACTCAAAACACCTACGAGCAGTACTTC. Residues: CASSPGTQNTYEQYF.

V usage is TRBV5-5 and J usage is TRBJ1-1; weak D call: TRBD1 (5 bases). Trimming took 4 bases from V and 7 from J, leaving 11 bases between them. This CDR3 spans 12 amino acids. Per the germline V gene, CDR1 is SGHKS and CDR2 is YYEKEE (reference sequence). As DNA, the CDR3 is TGTGCCAGCAGCCTCGGACAAATTGAAGCTTTCTTT. This codes for CASSLGQIEAFF.

This chain joins TRBV7-3 and TRBJ2-5, with 7 bases fitting TRBD1. The CDR3 has 15 residues. Trimming removed 5 bases from V and 5 bases from J; junction bases left unmatched: 11. Per germline, CDR1 SGHTA and CDR2 FQGTGA. CDR3 sequence: CASSRNAGRGETQYF. The CDR3 nucleotides are TGTGCCAGCAGCCGAAACGCGGGCAGGGGGGAGACCCAGTACTTC.

The chain links TRBV5-4 to TRBJ2-5, with TRBD2 matching 9 bases. The V and J ends lost 5 bases and 1 base, in that order; junction bases with no gene match: 9. The length of the CDR3 is 16 residues. Per germline, CDR1 SGHNT and CDR2 YYREEE (reference sequence). The CDR3 loop is CASRRFSGSGQETQYF. The DNA for the CDR3 is TGTGCCAGCAGGCGGTTTAGCGGGAGCGGCCAAGAGACCCAGTACTTC. The whole variable domain, remainder taken from reference TRBV5-4 and TRBJ2-5, is ETGVTQSPTHLIKTRGQQVTLRCSSQSGHNTVSWYQQALGQGPQFIFQYYREEENGRGNFPPRFSGLQFPNYSSELNVNALELDDSALYLCASRRFSGSGQETQYFGPGTRLLVL.

The gene calls are TRBV30 and TRBJ1-3, with D perhaps TRBD1 (6 bases). Trimming took 5 bases from V and 8 from J, leaving 13 bases between them. CDR3 length equals 12 residues. CDR1 is GTSNPN and CDR2 is SVGIG in the germline V gene (reference sequence). The CDR3 here is CAWPGAKDTIYF. The DNA of the CDR3 is TGTGCCTGGCCAGGGGCGAAGGACACCATATATTTT.

The V and J genes are TRBV10-1 and TRBJ1-3; weak D call: TRBD1 (6 bases). From germline, CDR1 is WNHNN and CDR2 SYGVQD (reference sequence). V shed 7 bases and J shed 4 bases, with 17 bases lying between them. The CDR3 length is 15 residues. The DNA of the CDR3 is TGCGCCAGCACTCGGGACAACGGGGACGGAAACACCATATATTTT. Protein product: CASTRDNGDGNTIYF.

The chain joins TRBV5-5 to TRBJ2-3, with TRBD2 as a possible D gene (6 bases). The CDR3 runs to 18 residues. Germline lookup yields CDR1 SGHKS and CDR2 YYEKEE (reference sequence). Trimming pared 2 bases from V and 0 bases from J, leaving 19 bases between. CDR3 amino acids: CASSLAWYDGTSTDTQYF. DNA for the CDR3: TGTGCCAGCAGCTTAGCGTGGTATGACGGGACTAGCACAGATACGCAGTATTTT.

The chain combines TRBV9 with TRBJ1-5; TRBD1 agrees at 10 bases. The CDR3 is made up of 17 amino acids. The germline V gene encodes CDR1 SGDLS and CDR2 YYNGEE. With V trimmed by 3 bases and J by 4 bases, 10 bases remained unmatched. The CDR3 reads CASSASSGQGLNQPQHF. The DNA of the CDR3 is TGTGCCAGCAGCGCATCTTCGGGACAGGGGTTGAATCAGCCCCAGCATTTT.

This chain connects TRBV30 to TRBJ2-5; 8 bases map to TRBD2. The CDR3 runs 19 residues. V trimming: 0 bases; J trimming: 3 bases; junction bases outside the gene matches: 18. Per the germline V gene, CDR1 is GTSNPN and CDR2 is SVGIG (reference sequence). CDR3 nucleotides: TGTGCCTGGAGTGTACCCAGCGGGAGAGCGGGGCTAGAGAAAGAGACCCAGTACTTC. As protein: CAWSVPSGRAGLEKETQYF.

The chain recombines TRBV6-5 with TRBJ2-2, with D possibly matching TRBD1 (6 bases). V was trimmed by 7 bases and J by 1 base, leaving 7 bases between them. The germline gives CDR1 MNHEY, CDR2 SVGAGI. CDR3 length: 13 residues. The CDR3 here is CASTRGNTGELFF. CDR3 bases: TGTGCCAGCACCAGGGGGAACACCGGGGAGCTGTTTTTT.

The rearrangement joins TRBV9 to TRBJ1-1; 8 bases match TRBD1. The germline gives CDR1 SGDLS, CDR2 YYNGEE. V was clipped by 5 bases and J by 7 bases; unmatched bases: 10. CDR3 length equals 14 residues. The CDR3 DNA is TGTGCCAGCAGTTATACAGGGGGGGTGGGTGAAGCTTTCTTT. Encoded protein: CASSYTGGVGEAFF. Full variable domain (remainder filled in from reference TRBV9 and TRBJ1-1): DSGVTQTPKHLITATGQRVTLRCSPRSGDLSVYWYQQSLDQGLQFLIQYYNGEERAKGNILERFSAQQFPDLHSELNLSSLELGDSALYFCASSYTGGVGEAFFGQGTRLTVV.

The chain carries TRBV27 and TRBJ2-7, with no clear D. The CDR3 is 13 amino acids. V lost 5 bases to trimming and J lost 4 bases, with 12 bases between them. The germline V gene has CDR1 MNHEY and CDR2 SMNVEV (reference sequence). CDR3 in DNA: TGTGCCAGCAGTACACAAGAGCGTTACGAGCAGTACTTC. Translated, it gives CASSTQERYEQYF.

The V gene is TRBV6-6, the J gene TRBJ1-2, with TRBD1 matching 7 bases. V gave up 6 bases and J gave up 5 bases; unmatched junction bases: 6. The CDR3 loop spans 13 amino acids. The germline gives CDR1 MNHNY, CDR2 SVGAGI (reference sequence). This chain's CDR3 is CASRPLTGYGYTF. The CDR3 coding sequence is TGTGCCAGCAGACCCTTGACAGGGTATGGCTACACCTTC.

The V and J genes are TRBV7-3 and TRBJ2-2, with a weak D call TRBD2 (6 bases). This CDR3 is built from 14 residues. The germline gives CDR1 SGHTA, CDR2 FQGTGA. With 1 base removed from V and 6 bases from J, the gap between germline ends came to 9 bases. CDR3 coding DNA: TGTGCCAGCAGCTTAATGGCGGGGCCCGGGGAGCTGTTTTTT. The encoded protein is CASSLMAGPGELFF.

The chain joins TRBV29-1 to TRBJ2-7; 8 nucleotides agree with TRBD2. Germline CDR1 and CDR2: SQVTM and ANQGSEA. V was pared by 4 bases and J by 7 bases, with 9 bases of the junction left unmatched. This CDR3 contains 13 residues. As DNA, the CDR3 is TGCAGCGTTGGGGGTCTGAGCGGGGGAGAGCAGTACTTC. Protein sequence: CSVGGLSGGEQYF.

The chain carries TRBV18 and TRBJ2-4; 8 positions match TRBD1. The trim removed 3 bases at V and 4 bases at J, leaving 8 bases unmatched. This CDR3 spans 16 amino acids. Per the germline V gene, CDR1 is KGHSH and CDR2 is LQKENI. The CDR3 reads CASSPLDRVAKNIQYF. CDR3 bases: TGTGCCAGCTCACCCCTGGACAGGGTTGCAAAAAACATTCAGTACTTC.

The chain couples TRBV21-1 to TRBJ2-2; TRBD2 is the table's D call and was not checked against the DNA. TRBV21-1 is a pseudogene. The CDR3 is 21 residues long. The CDR3 protein is CASSKAGLAGGPSSNTGELFF. The CDR3 DNA reads as TGTGCCAGCAGCAAAGCCGGACTAGCGGGAGGGCCTAGTTCGAACACCGGGGAGCTGTTTTTT.

This sequence joins TRBV6-5 and TRBJ2-7; 15 bases line up with TRBD2. The V gene end was trimmed by 2 bases and the J gene end by 7 bases; junction bases not matched to a gene: 6. The germline V gene has CDR1 MNHEY and CDR2 SVGAGI. The CDR3 covers 16 residues. The CDR3 DNA sequence: TGTGCCAGCAGTTACGGACTAGCGGGAGGGCCGGGAGAGCAGTACTTC. Residues: CASSYGLAGGPGEQYF.

DNA of the CDR3: TGTGCTAGTGGTTTGATTGGGACAGGGGCTTCTAGTACGCAGTATTTT. It codes for CASGLIGTGASSTQYF. The chain links TRBV12-5 to TRBJ2-3; 10 nucleotides align to TRBD1. V shed 2 bases and J 8 bases; nucleotides not matched to a gene: 10. This CDR3 contains 16 residues. Germline values: CDR1 LGHNT, CDR2 FRNRAP.

V gene TRBV29-1 combines with J gene TRBJ1-5, with 8 nucleotides matching TRBD1. V gave up 6 bases and J gave up 1 base; unmatched junction bases: 2. The germline V gene encodes CDR1 SQVTM and CDR2 ANQGSEA. The CDR3 is made up of 13 amino acids. The CDR3 DNA reads as TGCAGCGTCGGACAGGGCAGCAATCAGCCCCAGCATTTT. It specifies CSVGQGSNQPQHF. Complete variable domain (other parts from reference TRBV29-1 and TRBJ1-5): SAVISQKPSRDICQRGTSLTIQCQVDSQVTMMFWYRQQPGQSLTLIATANQGSEATYESGFVIDKFPISRPNLTFSTLTVSNMSPEDSSIYLCSVGQGSNQPQHFGDGTRLSIL.

The chain couples TRBV29-1 to TRBJ2-7, with 10 bases fitting TRBD2. CDR1 SQVTM and CDR2 ANQGSEA come from the germline V gene. The V and J ends lost 6 bases and 3 bases, in that order; junction bases with no gene match: 5. CDR3 size: 13 residues. The CDR3, as DNA: TGCAGCGTCAGGACTAGCGGCGGCTACGAGCAGTACTTC. This encodes CSVRTSGGYEQYF.

The rearrangement uses TRBV29-1 and TRBJ1-2; 7 bases are a match to TRBD1. CDR3 size: 14 residues. Germline trimming cut 8 bases from V and 5 bases from J; bases unmatched to any gene: 14. The germline V gene encodes CDR1 SQVTM and CDR2 ANQGSEA. The CDR3 is CSSPSGPGGYGYTF. CDR3 in DNA: TGCAGCTCCCCCTCGGGACCAGGGGGATATGGCTACACCTTC. The full variable domain, rest sourced from reference TRBV29-1 and TRBJ1-2, is SAVISQKPSRDICQRGTSLTIQCQVDSQVTMMFWYRQQPGQSLTLIATANQGSEATYESGFVIDKFPISRPNLTFSTLTVSNMSPEDSSIYLCSSPSGPGGYGYTFGSGTRLTVV.

The chain's CDR3 is CASSLSRSSYNEQFF. The CDR3 DNA is TGTGCCAGCAGCTTGAGCCGGAGCTCCTACAATGAGCAGTTCTTC. The gene calls are TRBV11-3 and TRBJ2-1; D uncertain. CDR3 size: 15 residues. Trimming took 3 bases from V and 0 from J, leaving 9 bases between them. Germline CDR1 is SGHNT and CDR2 is YENEEA.

J is TRBJ1-1 and V is TRBV10-1, with D unclear. Germline V gene data show CDR1 as WNHNN and CDR2 as SYGVQD (reference sequence). V lost 0 bases and J 1 base, leaving 9 bases between the germline ends. CDR3 length equals 15 residues. In nucleotides, the CDR3 is TGCGCCAGCAGTGAGTCAGGAGTTACGAACACTGAAGCTTTCTTT. Protein sequence: CASSESGVTNTEAFF.

The rearrangement joins TRBV7-2 to TRBJ1-2, with D maybe TRBD1 (5 bases). The V and J ends lost 6 bases and 14 bases respectively, with 16 bases between them. The CDR3 extends over 11 amino acids. The germline CDR1 and CDR2 sequences are SGHTA and FQGNSA. CDR3 nucleotides: TGTGCCAGCAGACTTGACAGTTCCCTGACCTTC. It yields the protein CASRLDSSLTF.

The J gene is TRBJ2-7, the V gene TRBV30, with TRBD1 matching over 9 bases. Germline CDR1 and CDR2: GTSNPN and SVGIG (reference sequence). The CDR3 sequence is 13 residues long. The V gene end was trimmed by 8 bases and the J gene end by 3 bases; junction bases not matched to a gene: 8. CDR3 sequence: CAVSPGQGYEQYF. Here the CDR3 DNA reads TGTGCCGTAAGCCCGGGACAGGGCTACGAGCAGTACTTC.

The rearrangement links TRBV6-6 to TRBJ1-3; weak D call: TRBD1 (6 bases). Germline V CDR1 and CDR2: MNHNY, SVGAGI (reference sequence). Between the trimmed V and J ends, which lost 5 bases and 7 bases, there was a span of 18 bases. The CDR3 consists of 15 residues. CDR3 residues: CASSPQGQGWNTIYF. CDR3 coding DNA: TGTGCCAGCAGTCCCCAGGGGCAGGGATGGAACACCATATATTTT.